The 12 T cell receptor beta chains given below trace back to one sample, sequenced in a study of shared clonotypes between healthy human individuals. Some clones are missing from TCRdb's copy, which holds only in-frame ones; the method was immunoSEQ multiplex PCR. Of some 1.5 million clones listed, over 95% are singletons. Sequencing was performed on naive CD4+ T cells sorted from blood. This sample's subset: CD45RA+ positively selected. All receptors come from a man aged 25-45 years in good health.

V usage is TRBV10-3 and J usage is TRBJ1-1; D remains unclear. The ends were cut back, 2 bases at V and 1 base at J, with 8 bases in the middle. Looked up from germline, CDR1 is ENHRY and CDR2 is SYGVKD. The length of the CDR3 is 14 residues. The CDR3 DNA follows: TGTGCCATCAGTGAGGAGGGTACGAACACTGAAGCTTTCTTT. It codes for CAISEEGTNTEAFF.

This clone came up once. The genes are TRBV29-1 and TRBJ2-1; 13 bases are shared with TRBD2. The CDR3 extends over 13 amino acids. V was pared by 4 bases and J by 8 bases, with 2 bases of the junction left unmatched. From germline, CDR1 is SQVTM and CDR2 ANQGSEA. This CDR3 is CSVGGLAGHEQFF. CDR3 DNA sequence: TGCAGCGTTGGGGGACTAGCGGGACATGAGCAGTTCTTC.

This chain connects TRBV5-1 to TRBJ2-7; D is ambiguous. The CDR3 length is 12 residues. V gave up 1 base and J gave up 6 bases, with 8 bases separating them. The germline gives CDR1 SGHRS, CDR2 YFSETQ. The CDR3 spells CASSLPESEQYF. The CDR3 DNA is TGCGCCAGCAGCTTGCCGGAATCCGAGCAGTACTTC.

V usage is TRBV7-9 and J usage is TRBJ1-5; the match to TRBD1 covers 9 bases. Germline assignment: CDR1 SEHNR and CDR2 FQNEAQ (reference sequence). The CDR3 has 13 residues. V shed 1 base, J shed 16 bases, and the junction held 8 bases outside the gene matches. The CDR3 loop is CASSLGGQGPLHF. The CDR3 bases are TGTGCCAGCAGCTTAGGGGGACAGGGACCCTTACATTTT.

The chain combines TRBV30 with TRBJ1-1; tentative D call: TRBD1 (5 bases). V was pared by 5 bases and J by 5 bases, with 15 bases between. CDR3 length equals 13 residues. CDR1 is GTSNPN and CDR2 is SVGIG in the germline V gene (reference sequence). CDR3 residues: CAWSQIGGTEAFF. CDR3 DNA sequence: TGTGCCTGGTCGCAGATTGGGGGAACTGAAGCTTTCTTT.

This clone is a singleton in its sample. V is TRBV10-1 and J is TRBJ2-1; 9 positions agree with TRBD1. Germline trimming cut 5 bases from V and 6 bases from J; bases unmatched to any gene: 8. Germline V gene sequence: CDR1 WNHNN, CDR2 SYGVQD (reference sequence). The CDR3 covers 15 residues. CDR3 residues: CASSPNRGRINEQFF. CDR3 in DNA: TGCGCCAGCAGTCCAAACAGGGGGCGCATCAATGAGCAGTTCTTC.

In DNA, the CDR3 is TGTGCCAGCAGCCGAGGGACAGTTGAAGCTTTCTTT. Translating gives CASSRGTVEAFF. The chain recombines TRBV27 with TRBJ1-1; 7 bases match TRBD1. Losses at the gene ends were 6 bases for V and 7 bases for J; bases not matched to a gene: 5. Germline lookup yields CDR1 MNHEY and CDR2 SMNVEV (reference sequence). This CDR3 is 12 amino acids long.

In its sample, this clone was seen a few times. The chain carries TRBV7-7 and TRBJ1-2, with D hard to call. Germline loops: CDR1 SSHAT, CDR2 FNYEAQ (reference sequence). This CDR3 contains 14 residues. Trimming cost V 5 bases and J 4 bases, with 14 bases left between them. CDR3 in amino acids: CASSECRKTYGYTF. CDR3 in DNA: TGTGCCAGCAGCGAGTGCCGAAAGACCTATGGCTACACCTTC.

The rearrangement joins TRBV5-1 to TRBJ2-1; D possibly corresponds to TRBD2 (5 bases). With 0 bases removed from V and 1 base from J, the gap between germline ends came to 11 bases. Germline CDR1 SGHRS, CDR2 YFSETQ. The CDR3 covers 16 residues. The chain's CDR3 is CASSLEGGFSYNEQFF. The CDR3 DNA sequence: TGCGCCAGCAGCTTGGAGGGCGGGTTTTCCTACAATGAGCAGTTCTTC.

The chain employs TRBV5-1 and TRBJ2-5; no definite D call. Trimming removed 0 bases from V and 2 bases from J, with 11 bases in between. The germline CDR1 and CDR2 sequences are SGHRS and YFSETQ. The CDR3 extends over 15 amino acids. The CDR3 region is CASSLGVMWQETQYF. As DNA, the CDR3 is TGCGCCAGCAGCTTGGGAGTGATGTGGCAAGAGACCCAGTACTTC.

The V gene is TRBV4-1, the J gene TRBJ2-7; 7 nucleotides line up with TRBD2. CDR3 size: 17 residues. J was trimmed by 1 base and V by 0 bases; bases with no gene match: 9. Per the germline V gene, CDR1 is MGHRA and CDR2 is YSYEKL. The CDR3 bases are TGCGCCAGCAGCCAAGAGGCTCCGGGACTACCATCCTACGAGCAGTACTTC. Its protein is CASSQEAPGLPSYEQYF.

The genes are TRBV7-8 and TRBJ2-7; 14 bases line up with TRBD2. Germline assignment: CDR1 SGHVS and CDR2 FQNEAQ. The junction had 15 bases not matched to a gene; V was cut back by 3 bases and J by 2 bases. This CDR3 region has 20 residues. CDR3 DNA: TGTGCCAGCAGCTTTACGGGACTAGCGGGAGTCCATCTGTCTCCCTACGAGCAGTACTTC. Protein: CASSFTGLAGVHLSPYEQYF.